The sequence of this T cell receptor (beta chain) was determined in a study of T cells in localized non-small cell lung cancer. The CDR3 has 14 amino acids. Trimming left V 5 bases short and J 5 bases short, with 15 bases between. Germline CDR1 LNHDA, CDR2 SQIVND (reference sequence). Points from the study as a whole: Exceeding tumor, uninvolved adjacent lung had the highest T cell clonality. Sequence data derive from only one tumor region, so heterogeneity remains possible. Elevated circulating T cell density in blood was associated with longer overall survival. When the top 100 tumor clones were examined, a median approximately 60 of them also appeared in the adjacent lung, which was paired and uninvolved.

Sequencing used immunoSEQ multiplex PCR; TCRdb keeps in-frame clones, though not all of them. Of approximately 1,100 clones listed, roughly a third are singletons. Of note for this clone: Its antigen is undetermined.

V and J are TRBV19 and TRBJ2-5, with D maybe TRBD1 (8 bases). This clonotype originated in a male donor at least 60 years old with stage I squamous cell lung carcinoma. Sequencing used lung tumor tissue, obtained before any cancer treatment. In DNA, the CDR3 is TGTGCCAGTAGTGGACAGGGAGGGCGCGAGACCCAGTACTTC. This codes for CASSGQGGRETQYF.